This T cell receptor beta chain stems from a study of T cells in Graves' hyperthyroidism and ophthalmopathy. Study results and caveats: Model-based prediction identified ophthalmopathy a median 6.5 months prior to its onset.

Ten or more counts support this clonotype. Its antigen remains unidentified. Among the patients, aged 18 to 65, hyperthyroidism was newly diagnosed and had lasted under 2 months. Diagnostic assessment was based on clinical symptoms, serum thyroxine and TRAb, thyroid ultrasound and orbital computed tomography. RNA transcripts served as the template for amplifying TCR beta CDR3 regions. The TCR CDR3 first-round RT-PCR relied on the HTBI primer set. TCRdb redid the calling of the multiplex PCR reads with MiXCR, one entry per CDR3 protein. The sample has hundreds of thousands of distinct CDR3 sequences; 14% are singletons. The sequence derives from a young woman with Graves' hyperthyroidism. Sequencing input: blood.

The CDR3 DNA sequence: TGTGCCAGTAGTATAAGTGGCGGTTTCGGGCCCACAGATACGCAGTATTTT. It is translated as CASSISGGFGPTDTQYF. The chain joins TRBV19 to TRBJ2-3; D gene ambiguous. Germline V lookup: CDR1 LNHDA, CDR2 SQIVND (reference sequence). This CDR3 contains 17 residues. V gave up 2 bases and J gave up 2 bases, with 17 bases separating them.